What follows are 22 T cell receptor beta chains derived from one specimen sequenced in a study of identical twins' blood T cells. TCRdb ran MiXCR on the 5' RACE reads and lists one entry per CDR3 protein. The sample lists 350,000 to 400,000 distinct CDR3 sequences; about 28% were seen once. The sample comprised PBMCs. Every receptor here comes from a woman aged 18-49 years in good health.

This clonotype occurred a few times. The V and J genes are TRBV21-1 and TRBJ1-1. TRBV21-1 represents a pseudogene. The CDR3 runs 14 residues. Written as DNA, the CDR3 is TGTGCCAGCCCTATAGGGGCCTGGAACACTGAAGCTTTCTTT. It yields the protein CASPIGAWNTEAFF.

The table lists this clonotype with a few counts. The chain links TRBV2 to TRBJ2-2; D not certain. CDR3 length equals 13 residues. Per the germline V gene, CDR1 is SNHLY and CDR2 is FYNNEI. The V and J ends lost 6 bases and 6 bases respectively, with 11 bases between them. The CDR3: CASSDQYPGELFF. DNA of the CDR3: TGTGCCAGCAGCGATCAGTACCCCGGGGAGCTGTTTTTT.

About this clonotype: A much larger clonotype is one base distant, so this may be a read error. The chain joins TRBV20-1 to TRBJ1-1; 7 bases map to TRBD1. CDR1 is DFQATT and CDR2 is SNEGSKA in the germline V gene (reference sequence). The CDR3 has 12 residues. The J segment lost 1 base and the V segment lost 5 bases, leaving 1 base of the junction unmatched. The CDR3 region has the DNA TGCAGTGCTGGGGACAGGAACACTGAAGCTTTCTTT. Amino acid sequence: CSAGDRNTEAFF.

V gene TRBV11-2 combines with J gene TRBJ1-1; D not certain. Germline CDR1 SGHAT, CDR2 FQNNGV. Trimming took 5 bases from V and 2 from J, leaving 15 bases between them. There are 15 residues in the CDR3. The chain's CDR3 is CASSPSLLGNTEAFF. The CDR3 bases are TGTGCCAGCAGCCCCTCGTTGCTAGGAAACACTGAAGCTTTCTTT.

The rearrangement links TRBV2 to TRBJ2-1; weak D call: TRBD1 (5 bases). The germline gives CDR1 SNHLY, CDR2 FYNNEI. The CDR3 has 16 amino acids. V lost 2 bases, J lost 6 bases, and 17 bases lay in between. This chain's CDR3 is CASSENRQRFRNEQFF. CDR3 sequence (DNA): TGTGCCAGCAGTGAAAATAGACAGAGGTTTCGCAATGAGCAGTTCTTC. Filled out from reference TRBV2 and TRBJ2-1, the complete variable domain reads EPEVTQTPSHQVTQMGQEVILRCVPISNHLYFYWYRQILGQKVEFLVSFYNNEISEKSEIFDDQFSVERPDGSNFTLKIRSTKLEDSAMYFCASSENRQRFRNEQFFGPGTRLTVL.

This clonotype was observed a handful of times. The CDR3 DNA sequence: TGCGCCAGCAAGCGGGATCTGAACACTGAAGCTTTCTTT. Translated: CASKRDLNTEAFF. This rearrangement joins TRBV10-1 to TRBJ1-1, with unresolved D. Trimming pared 7 bases from V and 0 bases from J, leaving 9 bases between. This CDR3 comprises 13 residues. Germline V gene lookup returns CDR1 WNHNN and CDR2 SYGVQD (reference sequence).

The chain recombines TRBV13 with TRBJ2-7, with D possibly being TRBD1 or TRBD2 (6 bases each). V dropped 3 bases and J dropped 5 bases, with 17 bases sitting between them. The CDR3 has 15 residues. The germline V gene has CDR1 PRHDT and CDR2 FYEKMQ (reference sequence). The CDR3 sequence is CASSFRGGGRNEQYF. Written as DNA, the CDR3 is TGTGCCAGCAGCTTTCGAGGGGGAGGACGTAACGAGCAGTACTTC.

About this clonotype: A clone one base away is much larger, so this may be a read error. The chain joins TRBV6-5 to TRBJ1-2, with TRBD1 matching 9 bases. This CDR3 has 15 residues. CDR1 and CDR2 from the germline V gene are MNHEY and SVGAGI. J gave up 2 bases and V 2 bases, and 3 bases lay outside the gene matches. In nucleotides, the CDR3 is TGTGCCAGCAGTTACACAGGACAGGGGAACTATGGCTACACCTTC. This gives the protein CASSYTGQGNYGYTF.

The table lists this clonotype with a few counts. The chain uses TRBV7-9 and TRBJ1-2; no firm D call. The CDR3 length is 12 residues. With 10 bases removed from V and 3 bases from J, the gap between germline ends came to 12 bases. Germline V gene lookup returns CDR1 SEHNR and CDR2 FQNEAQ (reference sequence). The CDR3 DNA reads TGTGCCACCGAGGGCCCTTACTATGGCTACACCTTC. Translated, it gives CATEGPYYGYTF.

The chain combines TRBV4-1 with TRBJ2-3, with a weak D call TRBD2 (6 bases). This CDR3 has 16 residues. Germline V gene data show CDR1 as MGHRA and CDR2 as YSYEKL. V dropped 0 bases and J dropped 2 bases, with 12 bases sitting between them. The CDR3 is CASSQDSSGITDTQYF. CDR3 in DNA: TGCGCCAGCAGCCAAGATAGTAGCGGAATCACAGATACGCAGTATTTT.

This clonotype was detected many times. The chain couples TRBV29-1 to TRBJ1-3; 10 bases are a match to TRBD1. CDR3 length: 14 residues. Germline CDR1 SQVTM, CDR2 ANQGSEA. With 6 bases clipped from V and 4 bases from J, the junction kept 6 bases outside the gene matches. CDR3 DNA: TGCAGCGTACCGGGACAGGGGTCGGGAAACACCATATATTTT. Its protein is CSVPGQGSGNTIYF.

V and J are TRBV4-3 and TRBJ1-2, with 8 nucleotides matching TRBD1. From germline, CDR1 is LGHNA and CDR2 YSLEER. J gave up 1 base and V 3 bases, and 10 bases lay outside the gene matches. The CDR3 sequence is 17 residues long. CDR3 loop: CASSHLGQGKINYGYTF. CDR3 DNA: TGCGCCAGCAGCCACCTCGGACAGGGAAAAATTAACTATGGCTACACCTTC.

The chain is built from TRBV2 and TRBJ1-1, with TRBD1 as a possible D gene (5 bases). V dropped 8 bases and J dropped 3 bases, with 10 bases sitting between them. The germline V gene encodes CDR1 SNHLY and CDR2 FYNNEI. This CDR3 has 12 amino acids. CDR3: CASLRGDTEAFF. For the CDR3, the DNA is TGTGCCAGCCTAAGGGGAGACACTGAAGCTTTCTTT.

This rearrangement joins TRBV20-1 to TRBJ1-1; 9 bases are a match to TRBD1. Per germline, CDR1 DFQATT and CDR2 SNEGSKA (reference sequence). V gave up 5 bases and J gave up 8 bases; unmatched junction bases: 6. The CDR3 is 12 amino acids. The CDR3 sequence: CSALDRGGEAFF. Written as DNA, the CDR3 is TGCAGTGCTTTGGACAGGGGCGGGGAAGCTTTCTTT.

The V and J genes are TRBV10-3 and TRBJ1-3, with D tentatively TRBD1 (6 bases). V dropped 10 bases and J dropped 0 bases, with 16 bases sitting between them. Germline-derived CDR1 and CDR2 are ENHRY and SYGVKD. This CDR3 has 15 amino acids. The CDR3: CASTQSGDSGNTIYF. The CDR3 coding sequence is TGTGCCAGTACGCAATCAGGGGACTCTGGAAACACCATATATTTT.

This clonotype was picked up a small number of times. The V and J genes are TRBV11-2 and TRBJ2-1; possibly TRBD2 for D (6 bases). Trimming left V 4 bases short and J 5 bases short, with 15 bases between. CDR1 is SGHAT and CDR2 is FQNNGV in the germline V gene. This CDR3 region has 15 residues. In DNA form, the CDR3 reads TGTGCCAGCAGCTCCCTATTAGCGGCCCACAATGAGCAGTTCTTC. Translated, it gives CASSSLLAAHNEQFF.

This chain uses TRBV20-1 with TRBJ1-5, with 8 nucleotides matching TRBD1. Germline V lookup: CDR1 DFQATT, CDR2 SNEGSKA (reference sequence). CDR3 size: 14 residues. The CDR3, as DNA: TGCAGCATCCTCGACAGGGGAAGTGTTCAGCCCCAGCATTTT. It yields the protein CSILDRGSVQPQHF.

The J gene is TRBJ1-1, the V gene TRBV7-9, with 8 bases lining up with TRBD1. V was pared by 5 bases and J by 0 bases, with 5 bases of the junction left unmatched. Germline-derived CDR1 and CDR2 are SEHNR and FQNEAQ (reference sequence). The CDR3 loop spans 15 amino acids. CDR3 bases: TGTGCCAGCAGCCACGGACAGGGTTTGAACACTGAAGCTTTCTTT. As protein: CASSHGQGLNTEAFF.

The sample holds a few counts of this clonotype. CDR3: CASNTGSTDTQYF. The DNA of the CDR3 is TGTGCCAGCAATACGGGAAGCACAGATACGCAGTATTTT. The chain is built from TRBV2 and TRBJ2-3, with D possibly TRBD2 on 5 matching bases. The CDR3 runs 13 residues. The germline gives CDR1 SNHLY, CDR2 FYNNEI. The ends were cut back, 7 bases at V and 0 bases at J, with 8 bases in the middle.

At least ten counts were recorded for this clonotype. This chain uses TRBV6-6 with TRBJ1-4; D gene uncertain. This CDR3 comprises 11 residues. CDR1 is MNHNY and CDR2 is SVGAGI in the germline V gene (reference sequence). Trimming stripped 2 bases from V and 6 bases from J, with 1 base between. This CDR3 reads CASSYHEKLFF. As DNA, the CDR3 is TGTGCCAGCAGTTACCATGAAAAACTGTTTTTT.

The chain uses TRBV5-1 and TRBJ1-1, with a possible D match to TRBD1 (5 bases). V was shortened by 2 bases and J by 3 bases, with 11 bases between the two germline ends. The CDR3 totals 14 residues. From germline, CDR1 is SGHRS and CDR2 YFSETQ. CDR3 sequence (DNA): TGCGCCAGCAGCTTTTCGGGGGTCGACACTGAAGCTTTCTTT. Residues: CASSFSGVDTEAFF.

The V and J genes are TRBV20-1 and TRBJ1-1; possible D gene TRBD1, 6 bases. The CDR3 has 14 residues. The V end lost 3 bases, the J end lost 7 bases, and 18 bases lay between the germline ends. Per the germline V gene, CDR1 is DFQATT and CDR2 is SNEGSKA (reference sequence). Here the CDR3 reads CSASELQGVREAFF. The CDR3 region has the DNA TGCAGTGCTAGCGAGTTACAGGGCGTACGTGAAGCTTTCTTT.